This entry features one T cell receptor (beta chain) sequence. The CDR3 length is 15 residues. Trimming removed 2 bases from V and 1 base from J; junction bases left unmatched: 1. Germline V gives CDR1 MRHNA, CDR2 SNTAGT. This sample was included in a study of blood T cell repertoires in COVID-19. Profiled with immunoSEQ multiplex PCR; TCRdb holds only in-frame clones, not every one. The profile shows about 80,000 clones, under 85% of them singletons. The clonotype comes from a human donor in a cohort sampled during active COVID-19. Sequenced material: peripheral blood. This chain links TRBV6-4 with TRBJ2-3; 9 bases fit TRBD2. Written as DNA, the CDR3 is TGTGCCAGCAGTGACATAGCGGGGGGCACAGATACGCAGTATTTT. Translated, it gives CASSDIAGGTDTQYF.